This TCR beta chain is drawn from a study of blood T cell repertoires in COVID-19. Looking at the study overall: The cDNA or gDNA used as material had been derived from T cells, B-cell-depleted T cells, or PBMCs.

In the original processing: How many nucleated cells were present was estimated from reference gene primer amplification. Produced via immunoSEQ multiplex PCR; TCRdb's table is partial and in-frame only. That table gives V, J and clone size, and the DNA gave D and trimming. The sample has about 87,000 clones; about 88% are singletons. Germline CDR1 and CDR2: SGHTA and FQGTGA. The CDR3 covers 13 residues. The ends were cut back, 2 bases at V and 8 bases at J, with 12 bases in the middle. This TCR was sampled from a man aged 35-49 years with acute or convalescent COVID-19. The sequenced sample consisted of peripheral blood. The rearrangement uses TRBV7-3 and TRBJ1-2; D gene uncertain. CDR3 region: CASSLGGYRGYTF. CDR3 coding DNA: TGTGCCAGCAGCTTAGGAGGTTATAGGGGCTACACCTTC. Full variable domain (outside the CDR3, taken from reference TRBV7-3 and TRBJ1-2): GAGVSQTPSNKVTEKGKYVELRCDPISGHTALYWYRQSLGQGPEFLIYFQGTGAADDSGLPNDRFFAVRPEGSVSTLKIQRTERGDSAVYLCASSLGGYRGYTFGSGTRLTVV.